This record concerns one T cell receptor beta chain sequence. Seattle participants joined during active infection and were tracked over time. The record originates from a study of blood T cell repertoires in COVID-19. About the research overall: From the United States, Italy and Spain came samples of acute and convalescent COVID-19.

Trimming removed 3 bases from V and 0 bases from J, with 14 bases in between. The CDR3 contains 15 residues. In germline, CDR1 is DFQATT, CDR2 SNEGSKA (reference sequence). Original data processing: Cell counts per sample came from amplifying reference gene primers. Assay used: immunoSEQ multiplex PCR; TCRdb lists only in-frame clones, some missing. The V and J calls and clone size come from that table; D and trimming were worked out from the DNA. The sample carries roughly 150,000 clones, under 85% recorded once. Material for sequencing was peripheral blood. This TCR was recovered from an older man with COVID-19, enrolled during active disease. The V call is TRBV20-1, the J call TRBJ1-1; D might be TRBD1 (5 bases). CDR3 DNA: TGCAGTGCTAGTGACAGCAGGAGGGTGAACACTGAAGCTTTCTTT. It translates to CSASDSRRVNTEAFF.